The present TCR beta chain was sequenced within a study of shared clonotypes between healthy human individuals. Naivety among CD8 cells was defined by CD45RO negativity and positive CCR7 selection, thereby excluding terminally differentiated effector memory CD45RA+ cells. Per the original methods: ImmunoSEQ junction-only sequences lacked quality scores, so their filtering differed. Generated by immunoSEQ multiplex PCR, the TCRdb table keeps only in-frame clones and is missing some. V, J and clone size derive from that table, while D and trimming were established from the DNA sequence. The profile covers fewer than 800,000 clones, with around 92% appearing a single time and approximately 22% taken by the ten largest. After removal of 6 bases from V and 7 bases from J, the junction contained 9 bases not matched to a gene. Germline CDR1 reads LNHDA; CDR2 reads SQIVND (reference sequence). The CDR3 is made up of 15 amino acids.

This clone was detected only once. The V gene is TRBV19, the J gene TRBJ2-1, with TRBD2 matching 10 bases. The clonotype originates from a man aged 25 to 40 in good health. The sequenced material came from naive CD8+ T cells sorted from blood. CDR3 DNA: TGTGCCAGTAGAACCTCTAGCGGGAGAATGAATGAGCAGTTCTTC. Residues: CASRTSSGRMNEQFF.